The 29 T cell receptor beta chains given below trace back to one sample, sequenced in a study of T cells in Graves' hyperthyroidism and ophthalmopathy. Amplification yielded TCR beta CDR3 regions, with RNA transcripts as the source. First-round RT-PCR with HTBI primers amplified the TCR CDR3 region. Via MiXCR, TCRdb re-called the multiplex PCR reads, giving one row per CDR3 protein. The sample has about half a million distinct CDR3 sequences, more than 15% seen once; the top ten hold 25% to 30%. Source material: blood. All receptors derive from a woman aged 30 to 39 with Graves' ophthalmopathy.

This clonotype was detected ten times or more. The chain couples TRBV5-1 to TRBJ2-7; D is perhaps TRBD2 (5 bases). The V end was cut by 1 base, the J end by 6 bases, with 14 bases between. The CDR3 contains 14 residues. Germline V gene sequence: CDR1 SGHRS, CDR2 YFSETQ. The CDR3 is CASSLSWAGREQYF. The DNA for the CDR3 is TGCGCCAGCAGCTTGTCATGGGCGGGCCGCGAGCAGTACTTC.

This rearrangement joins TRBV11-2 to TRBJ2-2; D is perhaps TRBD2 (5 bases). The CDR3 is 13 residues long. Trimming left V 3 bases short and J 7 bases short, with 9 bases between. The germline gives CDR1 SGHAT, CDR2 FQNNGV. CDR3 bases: TGTGCCAGCAGCTTCGGACGGGGCGGGGAGCTGTTTTTT. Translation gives CASSFGRGGELFF.

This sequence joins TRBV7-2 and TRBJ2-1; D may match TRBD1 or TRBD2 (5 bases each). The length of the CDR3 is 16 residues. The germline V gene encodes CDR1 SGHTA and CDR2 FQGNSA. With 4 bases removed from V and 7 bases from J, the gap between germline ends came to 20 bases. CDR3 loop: CASSSSGTVGSNEQFF. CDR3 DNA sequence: TGTGCCAGCAGCTCTTCCGGGACGGTCGGGTCTAATGAGCAGTTCTTC. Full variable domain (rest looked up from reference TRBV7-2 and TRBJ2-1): GAGVSQSPSNKVTEKGKDVELRCDPISGHTALYWYRQSLGQGLEFLIYFQGNSAPDKSGLPSDRFSAERTGGSVSTLTIQRTQQEDSAVYLCASSSSGTVGSNEQFFGPGTRLTVL.

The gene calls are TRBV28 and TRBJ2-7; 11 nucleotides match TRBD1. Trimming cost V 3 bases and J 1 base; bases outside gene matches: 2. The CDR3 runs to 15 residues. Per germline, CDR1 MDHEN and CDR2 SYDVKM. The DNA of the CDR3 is TGTGCCAGCAGTTTTGGGACAGGGGGATCCTACGAGCAGTACTTC. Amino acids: CASSFGTGGSYEQYF.

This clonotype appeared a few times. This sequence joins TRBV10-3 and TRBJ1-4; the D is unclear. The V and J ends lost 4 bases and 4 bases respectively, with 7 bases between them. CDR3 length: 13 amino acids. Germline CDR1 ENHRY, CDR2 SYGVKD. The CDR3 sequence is CAISVGVNEKLFF. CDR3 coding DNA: TGTGCCATCAGTGTTGGAGTTAATGAAAAACTGTTTTTT.

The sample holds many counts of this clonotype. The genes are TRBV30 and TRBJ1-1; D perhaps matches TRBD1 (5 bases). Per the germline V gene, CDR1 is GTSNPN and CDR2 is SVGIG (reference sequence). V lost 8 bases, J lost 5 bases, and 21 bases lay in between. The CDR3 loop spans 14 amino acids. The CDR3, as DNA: TGTGCCCGATCGGGTTTAGGCGAGGGGACTGAAGCTTTCTTT. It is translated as CARSGLGEGTEAFF.

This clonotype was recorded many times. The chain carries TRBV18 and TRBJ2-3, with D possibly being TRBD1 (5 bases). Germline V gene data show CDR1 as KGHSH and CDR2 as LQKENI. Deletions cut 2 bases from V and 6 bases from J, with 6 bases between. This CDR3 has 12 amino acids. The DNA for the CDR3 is TGTGCCAGCTCACCAAAGGGGGATACGCAGTATTTT. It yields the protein CASSPKGDTQYF.

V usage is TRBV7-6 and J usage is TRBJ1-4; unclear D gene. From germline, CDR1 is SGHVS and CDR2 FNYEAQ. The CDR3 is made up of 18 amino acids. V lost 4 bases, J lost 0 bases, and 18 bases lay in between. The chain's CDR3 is CASSSMVQWKTTNEKLFF. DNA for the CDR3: TGTGCCAGCAGCTCGATGGTTCAATGGAAGACAACTAATGAAAAACTGTTTTTT.

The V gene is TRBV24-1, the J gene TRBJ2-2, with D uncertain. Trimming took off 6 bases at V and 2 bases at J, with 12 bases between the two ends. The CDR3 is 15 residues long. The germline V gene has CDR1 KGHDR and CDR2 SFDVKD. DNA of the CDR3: TGTGCCACCAGTCCCTTAGGAGCCAACACCGGGGAGCTGTTTTTT. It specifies CATSPLGANTGELFF.

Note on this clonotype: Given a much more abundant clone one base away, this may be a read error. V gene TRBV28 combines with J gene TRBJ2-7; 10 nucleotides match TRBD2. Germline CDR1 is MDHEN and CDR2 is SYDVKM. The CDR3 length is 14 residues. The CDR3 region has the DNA TGTGCCAGCACCGTAGCGGGAGGCCCGTACGGGCAGTACTTC. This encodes CASTVAGGPYGQYF.

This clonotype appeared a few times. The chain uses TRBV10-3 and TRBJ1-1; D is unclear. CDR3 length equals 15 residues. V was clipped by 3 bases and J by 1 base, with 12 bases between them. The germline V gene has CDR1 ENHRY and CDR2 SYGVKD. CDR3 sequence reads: CAISDSHEGNTEAFF. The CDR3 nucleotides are TGTGCCATCAGTGATTCGCATGAGGGGAACACTGAAGCTTTCTTT.

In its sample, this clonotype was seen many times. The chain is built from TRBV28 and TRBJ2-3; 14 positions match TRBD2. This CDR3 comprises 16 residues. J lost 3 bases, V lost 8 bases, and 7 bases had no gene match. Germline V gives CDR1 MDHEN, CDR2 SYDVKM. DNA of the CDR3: TGTGCCAGCGCGGGACTAGCGGGAGACGGGACAGATACGCAGTATTTT. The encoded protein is CASAGLAGDGTDTQYF.

The CDR3 DNA follows: TGTGCCACCGGTAGGGACACCGGGGAGCTGTTTTTT. Its translation is CATGRDTGELFF. The chain combines TRBV10-3 with TRBJ2-2; D gene uncertain. The V gene's germline CDR1 is ENHRY and CDR2 SYGVKD. This CDR3 comprises 12 residues. The V gene lost 10 bases and the J gene lost 3 bases, with 9 bases spanning the gap.

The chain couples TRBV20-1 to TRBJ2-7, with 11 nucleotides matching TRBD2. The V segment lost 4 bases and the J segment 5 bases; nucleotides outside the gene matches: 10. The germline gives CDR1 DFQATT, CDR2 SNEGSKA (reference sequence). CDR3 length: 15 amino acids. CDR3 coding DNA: TGCAGTGCTACCTTTAGCGGGAGGGCCAGGCACGAGCAGTACTTC. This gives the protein CSATFSGRARHEQYF.

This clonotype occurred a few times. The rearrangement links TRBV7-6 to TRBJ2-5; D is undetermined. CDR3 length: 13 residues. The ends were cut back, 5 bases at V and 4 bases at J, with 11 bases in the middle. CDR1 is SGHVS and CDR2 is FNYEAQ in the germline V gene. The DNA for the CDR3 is TGTGCCAGCAGCCCCCCGGCGTTAGAGACCCAGTACTTC. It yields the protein CASSPPALETQYF.

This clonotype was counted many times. The CDR3 sequence: CASSLDGGGNQPQHF. CDR3 sequence (DNA): TGTGCCAGCAGCTTAGATGGAGGGGGAAATCAGCCCCAGCATTTT. This sequence joins TRBV11-2 and TRBJ1-5; maybe TRBD1 (6 bases). The CDR3 is 15 residues long. In germline, CDR1 is SGHAT, CDR2 FQNNGV. Trimming removed 0 bases at V and 4 bases at J, with 10 bases between.

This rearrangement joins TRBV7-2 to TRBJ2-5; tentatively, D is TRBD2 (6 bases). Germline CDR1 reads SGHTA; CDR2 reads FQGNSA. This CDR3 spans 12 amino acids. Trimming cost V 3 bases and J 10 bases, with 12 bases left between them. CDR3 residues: CASSFRGGGQYF. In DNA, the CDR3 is TGTGCCAGCAGCTTCCGGGGAGGAGGCCAGTACTTC. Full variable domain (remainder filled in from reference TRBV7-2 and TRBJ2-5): GAGVSQSPSNKVTEKGKDVELRCDPISGHTALYWYRQSLGQGLEFLIYFQGNSAPDKSGLPSDRFSAERTGGSVSTLTIQRTQQEDSAVYLCASSFRGGGQYFGPGTRLLVL.

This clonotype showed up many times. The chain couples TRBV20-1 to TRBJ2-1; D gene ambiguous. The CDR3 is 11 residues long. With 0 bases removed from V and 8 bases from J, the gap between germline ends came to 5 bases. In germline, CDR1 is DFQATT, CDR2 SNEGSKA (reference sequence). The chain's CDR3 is CSARDLDEQFF. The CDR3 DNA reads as TGCAGTGCTAGAGATCTAGATGAGCAGTTCTTC.

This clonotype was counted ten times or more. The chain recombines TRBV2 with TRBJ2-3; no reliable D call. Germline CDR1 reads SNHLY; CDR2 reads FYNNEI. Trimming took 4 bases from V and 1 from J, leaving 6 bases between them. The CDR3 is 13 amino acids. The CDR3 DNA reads TGTGCCAGCAGTGTCCCTCGCACAGATACGCAGTATTTT. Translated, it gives CASSVPRTDTQYF.

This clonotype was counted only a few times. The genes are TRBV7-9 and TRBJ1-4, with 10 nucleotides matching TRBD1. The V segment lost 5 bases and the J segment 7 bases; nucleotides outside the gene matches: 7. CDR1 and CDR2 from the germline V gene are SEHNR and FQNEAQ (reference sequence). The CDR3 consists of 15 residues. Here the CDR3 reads CASSPRRDRGEKLFF. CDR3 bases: TGTGCCAGCAGCCCCCGCCGGGACAGGGGTGAAAAACTGTTTTTT.

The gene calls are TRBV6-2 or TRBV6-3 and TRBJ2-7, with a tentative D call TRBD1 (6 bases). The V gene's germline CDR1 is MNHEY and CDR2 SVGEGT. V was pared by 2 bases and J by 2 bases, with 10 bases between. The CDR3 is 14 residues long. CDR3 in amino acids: CASSYRQAPYEQYF. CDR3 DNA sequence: TGTGCCAGCAGTTACAGACAGGCCCCCTACGAGCAGTACTTC.

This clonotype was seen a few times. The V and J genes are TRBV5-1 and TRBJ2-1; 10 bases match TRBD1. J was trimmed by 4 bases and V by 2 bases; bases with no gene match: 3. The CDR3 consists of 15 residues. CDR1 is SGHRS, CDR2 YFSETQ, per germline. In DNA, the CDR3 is TGCGCCAGCAGCTTTTGGACAGGGGGTTACAATGAGCAGTTCTTC. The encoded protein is CASSFWTGGYNEQFF.

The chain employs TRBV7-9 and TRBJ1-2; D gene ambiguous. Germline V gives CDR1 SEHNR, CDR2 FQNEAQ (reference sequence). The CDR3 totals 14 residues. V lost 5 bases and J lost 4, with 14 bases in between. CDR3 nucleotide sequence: TGTGCCAGCAGCCCGGATGGCAGTATCTATGGCTACACCTTC. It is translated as CASSPDGSIYGYTF.

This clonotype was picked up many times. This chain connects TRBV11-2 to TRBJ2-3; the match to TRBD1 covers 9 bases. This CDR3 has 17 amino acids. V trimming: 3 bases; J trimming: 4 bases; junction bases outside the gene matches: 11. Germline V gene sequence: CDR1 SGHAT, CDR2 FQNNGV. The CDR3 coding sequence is TGTGCCAGCAGCTTGCGTACAGGGGGCCAGGGGGCAGATACGCAGTATTTT. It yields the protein CASSLRTGGQGADTQYF. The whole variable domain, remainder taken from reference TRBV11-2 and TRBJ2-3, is EAGVAQSPRYKIIEKRQSVAFWCNPISGHATLYWYQQILGQGPKLLIQFQNNGVVDDSQLPKDRFSAERLKGVDSTLKIQPAKLEDSAVYLCASSLRTGGQGADTQYFGPGTRLTVL.

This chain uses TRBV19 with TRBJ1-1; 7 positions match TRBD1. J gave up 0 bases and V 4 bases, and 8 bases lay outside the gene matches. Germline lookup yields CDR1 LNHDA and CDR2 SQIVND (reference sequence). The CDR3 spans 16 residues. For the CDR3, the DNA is TGTGCCAGTAGTACAGTACAGGGGCCAGTGAACACTGAAGCTTTCTTT. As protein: CASSTVQGPVNTEAFF.

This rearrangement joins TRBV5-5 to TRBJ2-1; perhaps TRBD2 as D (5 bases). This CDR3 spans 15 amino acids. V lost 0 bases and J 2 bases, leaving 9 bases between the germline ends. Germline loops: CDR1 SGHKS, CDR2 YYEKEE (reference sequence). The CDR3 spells CASSLGREAYNEQFF. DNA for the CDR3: TGTGCCAGCAGCTTGGGCCGGGAAGCCTACAATGAGCAGTTCTTC.

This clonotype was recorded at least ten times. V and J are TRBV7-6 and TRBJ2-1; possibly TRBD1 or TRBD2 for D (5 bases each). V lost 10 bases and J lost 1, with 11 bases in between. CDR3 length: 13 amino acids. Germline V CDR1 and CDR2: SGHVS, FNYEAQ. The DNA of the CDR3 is TGTGCCACTATGGGGGAGTCCTACAATGAGCAGTTCTTC. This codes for CATMGESYNEQFF.

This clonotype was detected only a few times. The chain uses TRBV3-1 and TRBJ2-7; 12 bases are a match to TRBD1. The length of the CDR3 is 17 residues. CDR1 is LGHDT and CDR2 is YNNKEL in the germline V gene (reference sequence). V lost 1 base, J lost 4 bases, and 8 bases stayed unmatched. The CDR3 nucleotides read TGTGCCAGCAGCCAAGGTCCTCCGGGACAGGGGGCTTACGAGCAGTACTTC. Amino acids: CASSQGPPGQGAYEQYF.

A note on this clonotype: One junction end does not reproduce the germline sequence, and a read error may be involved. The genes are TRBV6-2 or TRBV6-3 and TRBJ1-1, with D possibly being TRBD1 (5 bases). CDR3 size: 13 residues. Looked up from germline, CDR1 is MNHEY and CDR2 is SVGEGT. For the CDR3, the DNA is TGTGCCAGCAGCTGGGAGGGGAACACTGACGCTTTCTTT. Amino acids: CASSWEGNTDAFF.